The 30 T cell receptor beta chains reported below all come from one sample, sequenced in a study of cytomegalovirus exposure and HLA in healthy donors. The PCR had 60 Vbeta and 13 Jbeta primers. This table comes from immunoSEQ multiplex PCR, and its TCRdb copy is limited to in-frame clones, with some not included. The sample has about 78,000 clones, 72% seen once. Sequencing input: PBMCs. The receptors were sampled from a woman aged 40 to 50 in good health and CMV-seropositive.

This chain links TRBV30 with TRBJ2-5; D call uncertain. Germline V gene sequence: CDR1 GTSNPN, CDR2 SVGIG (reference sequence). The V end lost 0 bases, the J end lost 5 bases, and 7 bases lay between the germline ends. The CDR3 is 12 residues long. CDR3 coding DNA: TGTGCCTGGAGTGTGATCGGGGAGACCCAGTACTTC. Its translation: CAWSVIGETQYF.

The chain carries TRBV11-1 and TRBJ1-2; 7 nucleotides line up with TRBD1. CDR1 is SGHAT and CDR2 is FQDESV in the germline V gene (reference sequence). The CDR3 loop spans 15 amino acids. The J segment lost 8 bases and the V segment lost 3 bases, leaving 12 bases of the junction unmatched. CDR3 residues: CASSLSTGYTKGYTF. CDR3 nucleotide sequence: TGTGCCAGCAGCTTGTCGACAGGGTATACGAAAGGCTACACCTTC.

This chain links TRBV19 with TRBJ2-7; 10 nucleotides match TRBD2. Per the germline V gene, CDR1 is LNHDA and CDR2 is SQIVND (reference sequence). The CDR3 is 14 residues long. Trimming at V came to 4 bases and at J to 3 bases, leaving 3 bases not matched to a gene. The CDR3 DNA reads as TGTGCCAGTAGTACTAGCGGGAGAATCTACGAGCAGTACTTC. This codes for CASSTSGRIYEQYF. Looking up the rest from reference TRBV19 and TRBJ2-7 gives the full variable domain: DGGITQSPKYLFRKEGQNVTLSCEQNLNHDAMYWYRQDPGQGLRLIYYSQIVNDFQKGDIAEGYSVSREKKESFPLTVTSAQKNPTAFYLCASSTSGRIYEQYFGPGTRLTVT.

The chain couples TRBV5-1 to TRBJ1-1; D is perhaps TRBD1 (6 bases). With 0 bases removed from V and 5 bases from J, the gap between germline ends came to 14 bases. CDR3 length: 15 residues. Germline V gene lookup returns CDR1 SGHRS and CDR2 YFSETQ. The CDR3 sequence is CASSLGRTDGTEAFF. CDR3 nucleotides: TGCGCCAGCAGCTTGGGGAGGACAGATGGGACTGAAGCTTTCTTT.

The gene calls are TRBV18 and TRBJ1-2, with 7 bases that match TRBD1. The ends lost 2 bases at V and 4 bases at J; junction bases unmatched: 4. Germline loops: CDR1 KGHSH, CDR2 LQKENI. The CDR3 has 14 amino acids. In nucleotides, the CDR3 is TGTGCCAGCTCACCAGAGCCAGGGGGCTATGGCTACACCTTC. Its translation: CASSPEPGGYGYTF.

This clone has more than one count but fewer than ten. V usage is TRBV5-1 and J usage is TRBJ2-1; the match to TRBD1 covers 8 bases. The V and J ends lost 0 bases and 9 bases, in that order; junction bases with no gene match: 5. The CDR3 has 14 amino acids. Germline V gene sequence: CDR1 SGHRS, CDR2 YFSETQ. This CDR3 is CASSLATGGGEQFF. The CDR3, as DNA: TGCGCCAGCAGCTTGGCTACAGGGGGTGGTGAGCAGTTCTTC.

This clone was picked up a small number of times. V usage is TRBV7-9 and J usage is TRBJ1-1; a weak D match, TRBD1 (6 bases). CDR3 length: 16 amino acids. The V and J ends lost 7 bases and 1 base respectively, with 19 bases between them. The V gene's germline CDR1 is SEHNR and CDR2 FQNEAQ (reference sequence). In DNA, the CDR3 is TGTGCCAGCACTATTAGCTGGGGGCAGACGAACACTGAAGCTTTCTTT. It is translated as CASTISWGQTNTEAFF.

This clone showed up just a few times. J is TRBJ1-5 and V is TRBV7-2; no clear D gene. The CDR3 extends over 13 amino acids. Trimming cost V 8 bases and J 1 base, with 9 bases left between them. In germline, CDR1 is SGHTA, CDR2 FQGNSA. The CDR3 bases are TGTGCCAGCCGGCGAGGGAGCAATCAGCCCCAGCATTTT. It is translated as CASRRGSNQPQHF.

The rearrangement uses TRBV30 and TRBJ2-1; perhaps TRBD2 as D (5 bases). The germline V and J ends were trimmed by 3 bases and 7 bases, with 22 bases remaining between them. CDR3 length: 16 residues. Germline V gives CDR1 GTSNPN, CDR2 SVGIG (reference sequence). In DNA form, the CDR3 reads TGTGCCTGGAGGACGGGCGGCAGCCTATGGAGGAATGAGCAGTTCTTC. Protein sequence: CAWRTGGSLWRNEQFF.

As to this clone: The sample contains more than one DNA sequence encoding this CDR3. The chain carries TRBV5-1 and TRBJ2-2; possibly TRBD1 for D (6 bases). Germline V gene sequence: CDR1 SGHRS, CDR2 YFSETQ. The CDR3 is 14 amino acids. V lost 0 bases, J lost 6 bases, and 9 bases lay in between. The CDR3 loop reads CASSLDTGSGELFF. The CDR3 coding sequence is TGCGCCAGCAGCTTGGATACAGGGTCCGGGGAGCTGTTTTTT.

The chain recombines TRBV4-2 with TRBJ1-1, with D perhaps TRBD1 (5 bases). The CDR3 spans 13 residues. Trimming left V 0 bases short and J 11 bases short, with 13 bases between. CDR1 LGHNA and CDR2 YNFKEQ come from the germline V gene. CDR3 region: CASSQDHGTGAFF. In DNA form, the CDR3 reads TGTGCCAGCAGCCAAGATCATGGGACTGGGGCTTTCTTT.

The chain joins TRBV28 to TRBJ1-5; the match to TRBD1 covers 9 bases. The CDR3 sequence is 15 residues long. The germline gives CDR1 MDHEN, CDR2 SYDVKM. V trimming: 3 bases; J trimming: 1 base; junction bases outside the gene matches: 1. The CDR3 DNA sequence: TGTGCCAGCAGTTTGGGGACAGGGAGCAATCAGCCCCAGCATTTT. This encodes CASSLGTGSNQPQHF.

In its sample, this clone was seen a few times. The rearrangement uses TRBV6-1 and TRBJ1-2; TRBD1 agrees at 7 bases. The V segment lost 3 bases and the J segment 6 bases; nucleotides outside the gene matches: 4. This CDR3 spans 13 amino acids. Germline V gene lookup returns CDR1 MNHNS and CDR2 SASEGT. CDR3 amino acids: CASSDVTGNGYTF. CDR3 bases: TGTGCCAGCAGTGATGTGACAGGGAATGGCTACACCTTC.

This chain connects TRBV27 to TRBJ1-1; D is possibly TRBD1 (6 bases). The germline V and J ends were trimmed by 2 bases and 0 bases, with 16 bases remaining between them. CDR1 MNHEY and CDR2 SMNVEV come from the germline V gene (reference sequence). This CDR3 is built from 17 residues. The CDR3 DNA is TGTGCCAGCAGTTTAAGGGGACACCTACTAATGAACACTGAAGCTTTCTTT. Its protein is CASSLRGHLLMNTEAFF.

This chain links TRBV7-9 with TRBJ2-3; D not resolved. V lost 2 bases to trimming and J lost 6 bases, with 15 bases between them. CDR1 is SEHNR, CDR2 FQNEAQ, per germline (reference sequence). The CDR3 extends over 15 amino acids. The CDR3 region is CASSLSSIARDTQYF. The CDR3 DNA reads TGTGCCAGCAGCTTAAGTTCCATTGCGCGGGATACGCAGTATTTT.

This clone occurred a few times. CDR3 nucleotides: TGTGCCAGCAGGAGGGAGGGAGGGGAGCTGTTTTTT. The encoded protein is CASRREGGELFF. The chain is built from TRBV6-1 and TRBJ2-2; 7 bases fit TRBD2. The CDR3 runs 12 residues. V shed 6 bases, J shed 8 bases, and the junction held 3 bases outside the gene matches. Per the germline V gene, CDR1 is MNHNS and CDR2 is SASEGT.

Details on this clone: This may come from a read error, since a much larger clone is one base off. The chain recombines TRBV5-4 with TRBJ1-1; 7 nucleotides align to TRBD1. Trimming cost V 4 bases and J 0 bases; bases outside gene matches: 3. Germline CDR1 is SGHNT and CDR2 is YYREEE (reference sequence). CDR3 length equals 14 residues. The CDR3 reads CASSQGGMNTEAFF. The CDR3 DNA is TGTGCCAGCAGCCAAGGGGGCATGAACACTGAAGCTTTCTTT.

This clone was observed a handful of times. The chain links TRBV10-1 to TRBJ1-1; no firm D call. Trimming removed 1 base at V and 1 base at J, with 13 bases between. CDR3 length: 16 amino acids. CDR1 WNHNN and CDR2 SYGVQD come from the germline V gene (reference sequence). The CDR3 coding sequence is TGCGCCAGCAGTGAGTGGACGGAGGGTGGGAACACTGAAGCTTTCTTT. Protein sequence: CASSEWTEGGNTEAFF.

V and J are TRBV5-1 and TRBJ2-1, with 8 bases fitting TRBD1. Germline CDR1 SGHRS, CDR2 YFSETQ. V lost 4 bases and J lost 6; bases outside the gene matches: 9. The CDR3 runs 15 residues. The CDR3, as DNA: TGCGCCAGCAGCCTGACAGGGGTTTTGGGCAATGAGCAGTTCTTC. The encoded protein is CASSLTGVLGNEQFF. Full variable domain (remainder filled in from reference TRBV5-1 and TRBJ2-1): KAGVTQTPRYLIKTRGQQVTLSCSPISGHRSVSWYQQTPGQGLQFLFEYFSETQRNKGNFPGRFSGRQFSNSRSEMNVSTLELGDSALYLCASSLTGVLGNEQFFGPGTRLTVL.

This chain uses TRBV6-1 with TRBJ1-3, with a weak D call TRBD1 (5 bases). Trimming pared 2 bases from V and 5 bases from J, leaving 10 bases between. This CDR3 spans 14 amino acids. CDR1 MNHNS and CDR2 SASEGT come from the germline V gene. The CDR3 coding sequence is TGTGCCAGCAGTGAACAGGGAATAAGAAACACCATATATTTT. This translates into CASSEQGIRNTIYF.

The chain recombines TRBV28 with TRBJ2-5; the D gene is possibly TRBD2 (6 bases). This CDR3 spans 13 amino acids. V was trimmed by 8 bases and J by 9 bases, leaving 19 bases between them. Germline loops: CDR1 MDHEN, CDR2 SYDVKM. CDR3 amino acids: CASSSGGERAQYF. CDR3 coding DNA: TGTGCCAGCTCTTCCGGGGGAGAGAGGGCCCAGTACTTC.

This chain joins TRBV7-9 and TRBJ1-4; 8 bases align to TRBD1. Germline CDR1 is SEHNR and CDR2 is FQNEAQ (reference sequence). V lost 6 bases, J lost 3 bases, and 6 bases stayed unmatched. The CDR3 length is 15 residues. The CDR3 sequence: CASRARQGSNEKLFF. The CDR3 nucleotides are TGTGCCAGCAGAGCCAGACAGGGGTCTAATGAAAAACTGTTTTTT.

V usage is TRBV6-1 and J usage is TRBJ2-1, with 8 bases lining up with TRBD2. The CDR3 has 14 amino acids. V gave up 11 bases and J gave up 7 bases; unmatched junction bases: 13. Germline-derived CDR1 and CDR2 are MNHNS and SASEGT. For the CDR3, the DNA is TGTGCCGAGGGGGAAGCGGGAGTTATGAATGAGCAGTTCTTC. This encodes CAEGEAGVMNEQFF.

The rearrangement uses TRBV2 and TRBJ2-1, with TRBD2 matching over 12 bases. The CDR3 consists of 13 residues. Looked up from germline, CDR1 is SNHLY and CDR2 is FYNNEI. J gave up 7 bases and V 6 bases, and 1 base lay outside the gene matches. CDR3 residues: CASRLAGGNEQFF. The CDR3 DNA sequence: TGTGCCAGCAGACTAGCGGGGGGTAATGAGCAGTTCTTC.

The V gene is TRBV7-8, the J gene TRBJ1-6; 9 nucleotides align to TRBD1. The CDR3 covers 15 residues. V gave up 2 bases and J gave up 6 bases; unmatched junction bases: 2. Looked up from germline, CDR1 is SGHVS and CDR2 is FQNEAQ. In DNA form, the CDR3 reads TGTGCCAGCAGCTTAATGGGACAGGGTAATTCACCCCTCCACTTT. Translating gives CASSLMGQGNSPLHF.

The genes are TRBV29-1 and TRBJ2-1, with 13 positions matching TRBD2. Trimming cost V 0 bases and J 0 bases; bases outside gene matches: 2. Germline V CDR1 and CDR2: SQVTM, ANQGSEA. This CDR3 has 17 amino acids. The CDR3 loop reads CSVEDGLAGASYNEQFF. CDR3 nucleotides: TGCAGCGTTGAAGATGGACTAGCGGGGGCCTCCTACAATGAGCAGTTCTTC.

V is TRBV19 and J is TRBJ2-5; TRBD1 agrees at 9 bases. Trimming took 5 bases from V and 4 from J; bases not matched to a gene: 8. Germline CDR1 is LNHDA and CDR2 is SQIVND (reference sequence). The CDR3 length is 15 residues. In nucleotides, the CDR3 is TGTGCCAGTAGTCGACAACAGGGGGCTGGAGAGACCCAGTACTTC. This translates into CASSRQQGAGETQYF.

The CDR3 nucleotides read TGCGCCAGCAGCCTCGAACAGGGGGAGAATGAAAAACTGTTTTTT. The encoded protein is CASSLEQGENEKLFF. The chain couples TRBV4-1 to TRBJ1-4; 8 bases line up with TRBD1. V lost 4 bases and J lost 5; bases outside the gene matches: 6. Per germline, CDR1 MGHRA and CDR2 YSYEKL. This CDR3 is built from 15 residues.

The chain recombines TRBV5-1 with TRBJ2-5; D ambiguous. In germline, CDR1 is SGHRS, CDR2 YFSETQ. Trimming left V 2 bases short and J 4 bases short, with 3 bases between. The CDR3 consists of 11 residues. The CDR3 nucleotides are TGCGCCAGCAGCTTCGGAGAGACCCAGTACTTC. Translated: CASSFGETQYF.

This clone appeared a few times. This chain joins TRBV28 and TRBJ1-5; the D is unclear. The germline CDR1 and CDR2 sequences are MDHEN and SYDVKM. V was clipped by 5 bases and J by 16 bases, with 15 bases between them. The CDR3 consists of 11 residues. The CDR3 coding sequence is TGTGCCAGCAGTGAGGCCATGTTCCGACATTTT. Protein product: CASSEAMFRHF.